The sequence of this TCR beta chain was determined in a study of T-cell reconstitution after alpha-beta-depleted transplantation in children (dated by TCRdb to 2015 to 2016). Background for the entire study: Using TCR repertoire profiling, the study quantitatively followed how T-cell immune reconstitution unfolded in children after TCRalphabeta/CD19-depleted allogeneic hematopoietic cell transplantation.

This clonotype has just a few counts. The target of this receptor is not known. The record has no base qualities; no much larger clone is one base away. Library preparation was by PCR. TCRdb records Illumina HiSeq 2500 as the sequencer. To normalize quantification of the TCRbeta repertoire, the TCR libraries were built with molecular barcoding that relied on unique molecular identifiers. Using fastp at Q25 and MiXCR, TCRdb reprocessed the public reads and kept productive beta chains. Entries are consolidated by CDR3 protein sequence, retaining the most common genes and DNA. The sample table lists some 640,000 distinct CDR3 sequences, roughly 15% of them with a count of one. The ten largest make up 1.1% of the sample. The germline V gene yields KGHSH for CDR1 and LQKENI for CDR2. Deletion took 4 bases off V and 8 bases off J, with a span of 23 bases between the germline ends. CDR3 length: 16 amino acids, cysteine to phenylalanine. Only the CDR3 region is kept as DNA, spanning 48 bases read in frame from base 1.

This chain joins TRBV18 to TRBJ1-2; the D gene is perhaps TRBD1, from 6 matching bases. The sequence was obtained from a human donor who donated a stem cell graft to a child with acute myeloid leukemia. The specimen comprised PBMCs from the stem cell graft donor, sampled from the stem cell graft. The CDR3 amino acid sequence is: CASSQPQPRGWGGYTF. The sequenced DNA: TGTGCCAGCTCACAACCACAGCCCAGGGGATGGGGCGGCTACACCTTC. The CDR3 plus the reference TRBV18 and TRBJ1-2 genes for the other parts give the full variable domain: NAGVMQNPRHLVRRRGQEARLRCSPMKGHSHVYWYRQLPEEGLKFMVYLQKENIIDESGMPKERFSAEFPKEGPSILRIQQVVRGDSAAYFCASSQPQPRGWGGYTFGSGTRLTVV.